These 21 T cell receptor beta chains were sequenced from one sample in a study of shared clonotypes between healthy human individuals. Using immunoSEQ multiplex PCR, the repertoire was profiled, and TCRdb retains in-frame clones only, with some absent. The table has 2,500,000 or so clones, roughly 90% seen once. The sample taken for sequencing was naive CD4+ T cells from PBMCs. Subset of the sample: CD45RA+ positively selected. All receptors come from a man aged 18 to 29 in good health. Some clones in this sample may be carry-over from other donors' samples.

The rearrangement links TRBV20-1 to TRBJ2-2, with D possibly TRBD2 on 5 matching bases. The CDR3 covers 9 residues. Germline V CDR1 and CDR2: DFQATT, SNEGSKA (reference sequence). The CDR3 region has the DNA TGCGGAGGACGCGGGGAGCTGTTTTTT. Translated, it gives CGGRGELFF.

The chain combines TRBV7-9 with TRBJ1-4, with D perhaps matching TRBD1 (5 bases). The CDR3 is made up of 15 amino acids. Germline values: CDR1 SEHNR, CDR2 FQNEAQ (reference sequence). The germline V and J ends were trimmed by 3 bases and 3 bases, with 11 bases remaining between them. CDR3 loop: CASSLGEGPNEKLFF. Here the CDR3 DNA reads TGTGCCAGCAGCTTGGGGGAGGGCCCTAATGAAAAACTGTTTTTT.

The V gene is TRBV4-1, the J gene TRBJ1-4, with D unclear. V was trimmed by 4 bases and J by 11 bases, leaving 26 bases between them. In germline, CDR1 is MGHRA, CDR2 YSYEKL. This CDR3 is built from 17 residues. CDR3 sequence: CASSPGRETAAVRKLFF. The CDR3 DNA reads as TGCGCCAGCAGCCCAGGAAGGGAAACGGCAGCCGTAAGGAAACTGTTTTTT.

The V and J genes are TRBV27 and TRBJ2-1, with a tentative D call TRBD1 (5 bases). The CDR3 is made up of 15 amino acids. Germline V gene lookup returns CDR1 MNHEY and CDR2 SMNVEV (reference sequence). V gave up 2 bases and J gave up 2 bases, with 10 bases separating them. The CDR3 here is CASSLDSTTYNEQFF. As DNA, the CDR3 is TGTGCCAGCAGTTTAGACAGCACCACCTACAATGAGCAGTTCTTC.

The V gene is TRBV7-3, the J gene TRBJ2-7, with D perhaps TRBD1 (6 bases). The CDR3 consists of 16 residues. Trimming pared 1 base from V and 2 bases from J, leaving 15 bases between. In germline, CDR1 is SGHTA, CDR2 FQGTGA. CDR3 nucleotide sequence: TGTGCCAGCAGCTTAAGTCGAGCACAGGGCGCCTACGAGCAGTACTTC. It specifies CASSLSRAQGAYEQYF.

The count of this clone is one. The V call is TRBV18, the J call TRBJ2-7; 9 positions match TRBD1. Germline CDR1 is KGHSH and CDR2 is LQKENI. This CDR3 spans 15 amino acids. The V segment lost 3 bases and the J segment 4 bases; nucleotides outside the gene matches: 7. CDR3 sequence reads: CASSPRTGVGYEQYF. In nucleotides, the CDR3 is TGTGCCAGCTCACCGAGGACAGGGGTGGGGTACGAGCAGTACTTC.

This clone was counted only a few times. This chain joins TRBV5-1 and TRBJ2-3, with D tentatively TRBD2 (5 bases). CDR3 length equals 12 residues. Germline loops: CDR1 SGHRS, CDR2 YFSETQ. The V gene lost 2 bases and the J gene lost 8 bases, with 9 bases spanning the gap. The CDR3 reads CASSFDYGTQYF. CDR3 nucleotide sequence: TGCGCCAGCAGCTTCGACTACGGTACGCAGTATTTT.

The chain has TRBV28 and TRBJ1-3, with a possible D match to TRBD1 (5 bases). Germline V gives CDR1 MDHEN, CDR2 SYDVKM. Trimming took 4 bases from V and 0 from J, leaving 19 bases between them. The CDR3 extends over 18 amino acids. In nucleotides, the CDR3 is TGTGCCAGCAGTTCCTCCCCCGGGACGGCTAGCTCTGGAAACACCATATATTTT. This codes for CASSSSPGTASSGNTIYF.

CDR3 DNA: TGTGCCAGCAGATGGTTAGGGGCGTTGAACACTGAAGCTTTCTTT. Translation gives CASRWLGALNTEAFF. The chain links TRBV2 to TRBJ1-1, with D perhaps matching TRBD1 (5 bases). CDR3 length: 15 residues. Germline CDR1 SNHLY, CDR2 FYNNEI. The V gene lost 6 bases and the J gene lost 0 bases, with 14 bases spanning the gap.

This sequence joins TRBV5-1 and TRBJ2-1; D is undetermined. Trimming left V 3 bases short and J 6 bases short, with 13 bases between. The CDR3 extends over 14 amino acids. CDR1 and CDR2 from the germline V gene are SGHRS and YFSETQ. The CDR3 reads CASSSVAGTNEQFF. The CDR3 DNA follows: TGCGCCAGCAGCTCTGTCGCCGGAACCAATGAGCAGTTCTTC.

This chain joins TRBV18 and TRBJ2-7; 13 bases are shared with TRBD2. The CDR3 sequence is 17 residues long. V lost 6 bases to trimming and J lost 3 bases; unmatched junction nucleotides: 11. Per the germline V gene, CDR1 is KGHSH and CDR2 is LQKENI. The CDR3 nucleotides read TGTGCCAGCTCCCCGGGGACTAGCGGGATCTTTAACTACGAGCAGTACTTC. This gives the protein CASSPGTSGIFNYEQYF. Complete variable domain (other parts from reference TRBV18 and TRBJ2-7): NAGVMQNPRHLVRRRGQEARLRCSPMKGHSHVYWYRQLPEEGLKFMVYLQKENIIDESGMPKERFSAEFPKEGPSILRIQQVVRGDSAAYFCASSPGTSGIFNYEQYFGPGTRLTVT.

J is TRBJ2-7 and V is TRBV4-3, with 9 bases matching TRBD2. Germline V gene data show CDR1 as LGHNA and CDR2 as YSLEER. V gave up 1 base and J gave up 2 bases; unmatched junction bases: 6. The CDR3 length is 16 residues. In DNA, the CDR3 is TGCGCCAGCAGCCAAGTGGCTAGCGGGACGCCCTACGAGCAGTACTTC. This sequence encodes CASSQVASGTPYEQYF.

Note on this clone: At the DNA level, this CDR3 is encoded by other sequences in the same sample as well. The chain links TRBV7-2 to TRBJ2-7; 10 bases line up with TRBD1. This CDR3 is 15 amino acids long. Unmatched junction bases numbered 1, after V lost 1 base and J lost 1 base. Germline CDR1 is SGHTA and CDR2 is FQGNSA. CDR3 protein: CASSLVGQGSYEQYF. CDR3 DNA: TGTGCCAGCAGCTTAGTGGGACAGGGGTCCTACGAGCAGTACTTC.

This chain uses TRBV28 with TRBJ2-5; weak D call: TRBD1 (7 bases). The germline V gene has CDR1 MDHEN and CDR2 SYDVKM. The ends were cut back, 6 bases at V and 4 bases at J, with 15 bases in the middle. The CDR3 covers 14 residues. The CDR3 DNA is TGTGCCAGCAGGGCCAGGGGGGCTGTAGAGACCCAGTACTTC. It yields the protein CASRARGAVETQYF.

V gene TRBV7-2 combines with J gene TRBJ2-2; D unresolved. V lost 6 bases and J lost 4, with 12 bases in between. The CDR3 consists of 14 residues. Germline CDR1 SGHTA, CDR2 FQGNSA. The CDR3 region is CASRRTQPTGELFF. CDR3 bases: TGTGCCAGCAGGCGGACCCAGCCCACCGGGGAGCTGTTTTTT.

This rearrangement joins TRBV28 to TRBJ2-5; tentatively, D is TRBD2 (6 bases). V gave up 5 bases and J gave up 3 bases, with 13 bases separating them. CDR3 length: 14 amino acids. Germline V gene sequence: CDR1 MDHEN, CDR2 SYDVKM. The CDR3 nucleotides read TGTGCCAGCAGTCCCGGACTAACCGAAGAGACCCAGTACTTC. It yields the protein CASSPGLTEETQYF.

The genes are TRBV5-8 and TRBJ2-1; 10 bases line up with TRBD2. The CDR3 contains 15 residues. Germline lookup yields CDR1 SGHTS and CDR2 YDEGEE. Losses at the gene ends were 4 bases for V and 5 bases for J; bases not matched to a gene: 6. The CDR3 region has the DNA TGTGCCAGCAGCGCCGGGACTAGCGCCCACAATGAGCAGTTCTTC. This codes for CASSAGTSAHNEQFF. The full variable domain, with the rest looked up from reference TRBV5-8 and TRBJ2-1, is EAGVTQSPTHLIKTRGQQATLRCSPISGHTSVYWYQQALGLGLQFLLWYDEGEERNRGNFPPRFSGRQFPNYSSELNVNALELEDSALYLCASSAGTSAHNEQFFGPGTRLTVL.

The V gene is TRBV7-8, the J gene TRBJ2-1, with TRBD2 matching 10 bases. The CDR3 has 18 amino acids. CDR1 and CDR2 (germline): SGHVS, FQNEAQ. V lost 0 bases and J lost 2; bases outside the gene matches: 7. The CDR3 loop reads CASSLATGLASPYNEQFF. Written as DNA, the CDR3 is TGTGCCAGCAGCTTAGCGACGGGACTAGCGTCCCCCTACAATGAGCAGTTCTTC.

CDR3 amino acids: CASMDGPGNTIYF. The CDR3 DNA reads as TGTGCCAGCATGGACGGGCCAGGAAACACCATATATTTT. The chain has TRBV28 and TRBJ1-3; D call uncertain. Germline V lookup: CDR1 MDHEN, CDR2 SYDVKM. The CDR3 runs to 13 residues. Trimming pared 7 bases from V and 4 bases from J, leaving 11 bases between.

This clone was seen a few times. The chain carries TRBV15 and TRBJ1-4; no clear D. Trimming cost V 0 bases and J 7 bases, with 15 bases left between them. The CDR3 spans 16 residues. Germline CDR1 reads LNHNV; CDR2 reads YYDKDF (reference sequence). CDR3 in DNA: TGTGCCACCAGCAGAGATATATCGGGATTCAGTGAAAAACTGTTTTTT. This codes for CATSRDISGFSEKLFF.

The genes are TRBV5-3 and TRBJ2-7, with TRBD1 matching over 8 bases. TRBV5-3 is an ORF, and what it does is uncertain. There are 13 residues in the CDR3. V lost 4 bases to trimming and J lost 5 bases; unmatched junction nucleotides: 5. CDR3 sequence: CARSPRGLDEQYF. DNA for the CDR3: TGTGCCAGAAGCCCCAGGGGGCTCGACGAGCAGTACTTC.